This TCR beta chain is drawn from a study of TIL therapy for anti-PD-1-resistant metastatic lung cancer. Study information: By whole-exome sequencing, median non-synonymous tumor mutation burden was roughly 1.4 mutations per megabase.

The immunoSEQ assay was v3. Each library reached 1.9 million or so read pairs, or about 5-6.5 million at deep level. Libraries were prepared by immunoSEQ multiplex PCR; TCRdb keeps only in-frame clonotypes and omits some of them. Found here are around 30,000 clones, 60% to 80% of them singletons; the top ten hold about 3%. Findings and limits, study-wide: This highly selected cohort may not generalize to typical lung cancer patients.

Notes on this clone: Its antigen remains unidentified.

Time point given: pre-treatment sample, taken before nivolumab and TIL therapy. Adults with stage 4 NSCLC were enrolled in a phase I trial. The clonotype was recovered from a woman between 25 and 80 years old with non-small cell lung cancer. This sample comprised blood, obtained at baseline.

CDR3 coding DNA: TGCGCCAGCAGTGAAAGTAATAGGTTTGAGCAGTTCTTC. This sequence encodes CASSESNRFEQFF. The chain is built from TRBV10-1 and TRBJ2-1; no clear D. Germline assignment: CDR1 WNHNN and CDR2 SYGVQD (reference sequence). The V and J ends lost 3 bases and 9 bases respectively, with 12 bases between them. The CDR3 is 13 amino acids.